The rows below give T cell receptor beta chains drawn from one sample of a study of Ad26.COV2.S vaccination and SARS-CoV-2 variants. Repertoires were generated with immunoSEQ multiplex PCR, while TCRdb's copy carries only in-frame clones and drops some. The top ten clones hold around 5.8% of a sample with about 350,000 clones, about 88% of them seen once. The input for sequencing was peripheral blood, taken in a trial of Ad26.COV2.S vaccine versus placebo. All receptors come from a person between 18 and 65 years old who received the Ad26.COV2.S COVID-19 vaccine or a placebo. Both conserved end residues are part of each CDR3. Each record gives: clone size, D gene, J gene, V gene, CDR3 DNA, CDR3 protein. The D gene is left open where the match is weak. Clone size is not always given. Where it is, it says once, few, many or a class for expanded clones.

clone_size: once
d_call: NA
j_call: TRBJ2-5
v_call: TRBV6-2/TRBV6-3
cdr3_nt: TGTGCCAGCAGTTACTCGAGGGGCCAAGGGACCCAGTACTTC
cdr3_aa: CASSYSRGQGTQYF

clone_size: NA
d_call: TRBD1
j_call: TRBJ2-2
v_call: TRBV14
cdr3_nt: TGTGCCAGCAGCCGTGGCCGGGACAGGAACACCGGGGAGCTGTTTTTT
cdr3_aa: CASSRGRDRNTGELFF

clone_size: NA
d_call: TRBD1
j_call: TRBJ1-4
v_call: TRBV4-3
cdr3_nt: TGCGCCAGCAGCCAAGTACCAGGACAGGGCACGGAAAAACTGTTTTTT
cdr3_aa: CASSQVPGQGTEKLFF

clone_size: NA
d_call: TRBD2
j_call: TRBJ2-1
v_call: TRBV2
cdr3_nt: TGTGCCAGCAGTGTAACAGCGGGAGTTTATGAGCAGTTCTTC
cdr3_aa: CASSVTAGVYEQFF

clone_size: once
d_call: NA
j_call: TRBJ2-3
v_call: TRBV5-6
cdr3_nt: TGTGCCAGCAGCTTGGCAACTGTAGATACGCAGTATTTT
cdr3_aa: CASSLATVDTQYF

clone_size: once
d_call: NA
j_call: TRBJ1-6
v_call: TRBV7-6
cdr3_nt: TGTGCCAGCAGCTTAGCCGGGGGGCTGAATTCACCCCTCCACTTT
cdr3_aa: CASSLAGGLNSPLHF

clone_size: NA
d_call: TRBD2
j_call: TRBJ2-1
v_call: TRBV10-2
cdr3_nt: TGCGCCAGCAGTGAGTCGGCTAGCGGGAGCTCCTACAATGAGCAGTTCTTC
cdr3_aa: CASSESASGSSYNEQFF

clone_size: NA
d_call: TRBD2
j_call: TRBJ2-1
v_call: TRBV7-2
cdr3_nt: TGTGCCAGCAGCCCTAACGGACTAGCGGGATACAATGAGCAGTTCTTC
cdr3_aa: CASSPNGLAGYNEQFF

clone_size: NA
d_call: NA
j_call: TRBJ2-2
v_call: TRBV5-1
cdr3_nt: TGCGCCAGCAGCAAACACACTTCAGGGGTGAGCACCGGGGAGCTGTTTTTT
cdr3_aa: CASSKHTSGVSTGELFF

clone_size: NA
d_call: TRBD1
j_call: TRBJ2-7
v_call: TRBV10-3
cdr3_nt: TGTGCCATCAGTGAGCGCACCCGCGGGACAGGGGGTATCTACGAGCAGTACTTC
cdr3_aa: CAISERTRGTGGIYEQYF

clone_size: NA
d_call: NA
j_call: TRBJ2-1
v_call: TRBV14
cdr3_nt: TGTGCCAGCAGCCAAGTTCGGGGGAATGAGCAGTTCTTC
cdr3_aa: CASSQVRGNEQFF

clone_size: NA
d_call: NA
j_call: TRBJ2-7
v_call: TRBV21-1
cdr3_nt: TGTGCCAGCAGCAAACCCGGACAGGGGGCGATTTACGAGCAGTACTTC
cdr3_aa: CASSKPGQGAIYEQYF

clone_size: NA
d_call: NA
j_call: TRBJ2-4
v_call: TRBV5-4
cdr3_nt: TGTGCCAGCAGCTTGCGGGGTTTAGCCAAAAACATTCAGTACTTC
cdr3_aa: CASSLRGLAKNIQYF